This TCR beta chain was recorded in a study of T cells expressing NK-cell markers. About the research overall: TCR beta repertoires came from sorted CD3+CD56+NKG2C+, CD3+CD56+NKG2C- and CD3+CD56-NKG2C+ T cells. The sequencing cohort of eight donors included seven HCMV-seropositive individuals and one seronegative individual. Points from the study as a whole: In several donors, dominant clonotypes made up roughly 28.3-65% of CD3+CD56-NKG2C+ cells.

TCRdb re-called the 5' RACE reads and catalogs CDR3 proteins one per entry, DNA excluded. In all, the sample yields about 460,000 distinct CDR3 sequences. This CDR3 region has 12 residues. On this clonotype itself: Its specificity is not known.

This receptor was taken from a woman in her 50s in good health. The rearrangement links TRBV12-3 or TRBV12-4 to TRBJ2-1; TCRdb lists TRBD2, though no DNA is available to test this call. The sequenced sample was blood T cells: a sorted CD56 or NKG2C T cell subset, CD4+ or CD8+ T cells, or bulk PBMC T cells (not recorded which). The CDR3 is CASSSGTSRQFF.